A selection of T cell receptor beta chains follows, all from one sample in a study of shared clonotypes between healthy human individuals. Measured with immunoSEQ multiplex PCR; TCRdb has only the in-frame clones, and not every one. This table has about 680,000 clones, around four fifths appearing once. The sequencing input was memory CD4+ T cells sorted from blood. The source is a woman younger than 45 in good health. Both conserved end residues are part of each CDR3. Fields, in order: clone size, J gene, V gene, D gene, CDR3 DNA, CDR3 protein. D genes are given only for firm matches. Only some rows state a clone size, as once, few, many or a class for expanded clones.

- TRBJ2-5 TRBV4-1 - TGCGCCAGCAGCCAAAGGGACGGGACCCGGGAGACCCAGTACTTC CASSQRDGTRETQYF
- TRBJ2-2 TRBV7-9 TRBD2 TGTGCCAGCAGCTTAAGGTTCGGACTAGCGGGAAATACCGGGGAGCTGTTTTTT CASSLRFGLAGNTGELFF
- TRBJ1-5 TRBV7-2 - TGTGCCAGCAGTCCAGACATTGCTGGCAATCAGCCCCAGCATTTT CASSPDIAGNQPQHF
- TRBJ2-3 TRBV5-1 - TGCGCCAGCAGCTTGGTGCAGGGTCGCACAGATACGCAGTATTTT CASSLVQGRTDTQYF
- TRBJ2-5 TRBV29-1 TRBD1 TGCAGCGTTGTAAACCGGGACAGGGGGCTTGAGACCCAGTACTTC CSVVNRDRGLETQYF
- TRBJ2-2 TRBV5-1 - TGCGCCAGCAGAAGTCAGGATCTAGGGGACCACCGGGGATTGAACACCGGGGAGCTGTTTTTT CASRSQDLGDHRGLNTGELFF
- TRBJ2-5 TRBV5-4 - TGTGCCAGCAGTGGGGACTTCAAGGGGACCCAGTACTTC CASSGDFKGTQYF
- TRBJ2-1 TRBV5-1 - TGCGCCAGCAGCCTGGATCGGACAGCCTACAATGAGCAGTTCTTC CASSLDRTAYNEQFF
once TRBJ2-5 TRBV28 - TGTGCCAGCAGGCCGGACAAGATTTTAGAGACCCAGTACTTC CASRPDKILETQYF
- TRBJ2-1 TRBV7-2 - TGTGCCAGCAGCATCGCCGGGCCTGCCTACAATGAGCAGTTCTTC CASSIAGPAYNEQFF
- TRBJ2-1 TRBV5-1 TRBD2 TGCGCCAGCAGTTTACTAGCGGGAGGCTACAATGAGCAGTTCTTC CASSLLAGGYNEQFF
- TRBJ2-7 TRBV18 TRBD2 TGTGCCAGCTCACAGGCAGCGGGAGTTTTTTACGAGCAGTACTTC CASSQAAGVFYEQYF
- TRBJ2-5 TRBV4-2 - TGTGCCAGCAGCCAAGTGGAACAGGGCGAAGAGACCCAGTACTTC CASSQVEQGEETQYF
few TRBJ1-3 TRBV6-5 TRBD1 TGTGCCAGCAAGCAGACAGGGAGCTCTGGAAACACCATATATTTT CASKQTGSSGNTIYF
- TRBJ1-2 TRBV6-1 TRBD1 TGTGCCAGCAGTGAAGATGATTTTGGGACAGTCGGCTACACCTTC CASSEDDFGTVGYTF
- TRBJ2-7 TRBV27 - TGTGCCAGCAGTCGCCGTCGGGATCTCCCCTACGAGCAGTACTTC CASSRRRDLPYEQYF
- TRBJ2-1 TRBV7-2 - TGTGCCAGCAGCTTAGCGCGGGAGCAGTTCTTC CASSLAREQFF
- TRBJ2-3 TRBV4-2 - TGTGCCAGCAGCCAAGCGGGGAGCACAGATACGCAGTATTTT CASSQAGSTDTQYF
- TRBJ2-2 TRBV9 TRBD1 TGTGCCAGCAGCCCGACAGGGTCGAACACCGGGGAGCTGTTTTTT CASSPTGSNTGELFF
- TRBJ2-5 TRBV5-4 - TGTGCCAGCAGCTCCCCCGACGGAGGGGAGACCCAGTACTTC CASSSPDGGETQYF